These T cell receptor beta chains were read from a single sample in a study of blood T cells in healthy people across ages. Each CDR3 protein is one row after TCRdb ran MiXCR on the 5' RACE reads. Of fewer than 1.5 million distinct CDR3 sequences in the sample, 42% are singletons; the top ten hold approximately 7.9%. The sample was blood. These receptors all come from a woman aged 18-35 years in good health. CDR3s include the opening cysteine and the closing phenylalanine or tryptophan. D genes are given only for firm matches. Clone sizes are given selectively: once, few, many, or a class where the clone is expanded.

cdr3_length j_call clone_size v_call d_call cdr3_aa cdr3_nt
16 TRBJ2-3 many TRBV3-1 . CASSPTGTAATDTQYF TGTGCCAGCAGCCCAACCGGGACGGCTGCCACAGATACGCAGTATTTT
15 TRBJ1-2 . TRBV27 TRBD1 CASSLDGQGRYGYTF TGTGCCAGCAGTTTAGACGGACAGGGGCGCTATGGCTACACCTTC
14 TRBJ2-7 few TRBV12-3/TRBV12-4 TRBD1 CASSSSDRGNEQYF TGTGCCAGCAGTTCCTCTGACAGGGGGAACGAGCAGTACTTC
12 TRBJ2-1 . TRBV20-1 . CSAQTDQETQFF TGCAGTGCCCAGACAGACCAAGAGACCCAGTTCTTC
13 TRBJ1-1 . TRBV29-1 . CSVVVGANTEAFF TGCAGCGTTGTCGTCGGAGCGAACACTGAAGCTTTCTTT
15 TRBJ2-3 . TRBV12-3/TRBV12-4 TRBD1 CASQFETGGTDTQYF TGTGCCAGCCAGTTCGAGACAGGGGGCACAGATACGCAGTATTTT
16 TRBJ2-5 . TRBV29-1 . CSVEVWGGPQSETQYF TGCAGCGTTGAGGTCTGGGGAGGACCCCAATCGGAGACCCAGTACTTC
13 TRBJ2-3 many TRBV27 . CASSLSGSDTQYF TGTGCCAGCAGTTTATCAGGGTCAGATACGCAGTATTTT
14 TRBJ1-1 . TRBV3-1 TRBD1 CASSTTGGITEAFF TGTGCCAGCAGCACTACAGGGGGGATCACTGAAGCTTTCTTT
16 TRBJ1-6 few TRBV20-1 . CSARDGGGVRNSPLHF TGCAGTGCTAGAGATGGGGGCGGGGTTAGGAATTCACCCCTCCACTTT